What follows are 11 T cell receptor beta chains derived from one specimen sequenced in a study of blood T cell repertoires in COVID-19. Measured with immunoSEQ multiplex PCR; TCRdb has only the in-frame clones, and not every one. The sample carries roughly 130,000 clones, about 87% recorded once. The sample comprised peripheral blood. The receptors were gathered from a woman aged 55-70 years with acute or convalescent COVID-19.

This clone showed up just a few times. The chain recombines TRBV5-1 with TRBJ1-1; D unresolved. The CDR3 loop spans 15 amino acids. Germline V CDR1 and CDR2: SGHRS, YFSETQ. With 0 bases removed from V and 1 base from J, the gap between germline ends came to 10 bases. CDR3 bases: TGCGCCAGCAGCTTGGTCTCAGGTTGGAACACTGAAGCTTTCTTT. This encodes CASSLVSGWNTEAFF.

This chain links TRBV18 with TRBJ2-1; TRBD1 might be the D (5 bases). The V gene's germline CDR1 is KGHSH and CDR2 LQKENI. Trimming removed 0 bases at V and 7 bases at J, with 16 bases between. This CDR3 region has 16 residues. The CDR3, as DNA: TGTGCCAGCTCACCACCGGGCGGACACCCTCCTAATGAGCAGTTCTTC. Protein sequence: CASSPPGGHPPNEQFF.

This clone was observed a few times. This sequence joins TRBV2 and TRBJ2-1; 16 bases are a match to TRBD2. The length of the CDR3 is 18 residues. The germline CDR1 and CDR2 sequences are SNHLY and FYNNEI. Losses at the gene ends were 4 bases for V and 8 bases for J; bases not matched to a gene: 11. The CDR3 here is CASSAPLGLAGGRDEQFF. In DNA form, the CDR3 reads TGTGCCAGCAGTGCGCCTCTGGGACTAGCGGGAGGGCGCGATGAGCAGTTCTTC.

This chain uses TRBV12-3 or TRBV12-4 with TRBJ2-5; D perhaps matches TRBD1 (6 bases). This CDR3 spans 13 amino acids. V lost 3 bases and J 5 bases, leaving 10 bases between the germline ends. The CDR3 nucleotides are TGTGCCAGCAGTTTTGGGGGCGGGGAGACCCAGTACTTC. Protein: CASSFGGGETQYF.

The chain has TRBV9 and TRBJ2-3; D might be TRBD2 (5 bases). V lost 2 bases to trimming and J lost 5 bases, with 12 bases between them. This CDR3 has 14 amino acids. Germline-derived CDR1 and CDR2 are SGDLS and YYNGEE. CDR3 residues: CASSVGRGVDTQYF. The CDR3 nucleotides read TGTGCCAGCAGCGTCGGCCGGGGAGTAGATACGCAGTATTTT.

The sample holds one count of this clone. This chain uses TRBV11-3 with TRBJ2-1; D is possibly TRBD2 (6 bases). Germline CDR1 reads SGHNT; CDR2 reads YENEEA. V shed 1 base and J shed 8 bases, with 21 bases lying between them. CDR3 size: 17 residues. DNA of the CDR3: TGTGCCAGCAGCTTAGGCGGCTGGGAGGTGGGCCGGGATGAGCAGTTCTTC. This gives the protein CASSLGGWEVGRDEQFF.

The CDR3 sequence is CASSLRDGTTLHF. DNA of the CDR3: TGTGCCAGCAGTTTAAGGGACGGGACTACCCTCCACTTT. The chain couples TRBV28 to TRBJ1-6; D is possibly TRBD1 (5 bases). CDR1 and CDR2 (germline): MDHEN, SYDVKM. The germline V and J ends were trimmed by 2 bases and 14 bases, with 13 bases remaining between them. This CDR3 is 13 amino acids long. Based on the CDR3 plus reference TRBV28 and TRBJ1-6, the full variable domain is DVKVTQSSRYLVKRTGEKVFLECVQDMDHENMFWYRQDPGLGLRLIYFSYDVKMKEKGDIPEGYSVSREKKERFSLILESASTNQTSMYLCASSLRDGTTLHFGNGTRLTVT.

The V call is TRBV7-8, the J call TRBJ2-7; D is possibly TRBD2 (6 bases). Germline values: CDR1 SGHVS, CDR2 FQNEAQ. V lost 0 bases and J 7 bases, leaving 13 bases between the germline ends. The length of the CDR3 is 14 residues. The chain's CDR3 is CASSLAGRVREQYF. In DNA, the CDR3 is TGTGCCAGCAGCTTAGCCGGGAGAGTAAGGGAGCAGTACTTC.

Turning to this clone: One end of the junction does not line up with germline, which may come from a read error. The gene calls are TRBV15 and TRBJ1-2; 11 positions agree with TRBD1. The CDR3 contains 13 residues. Germline assignment: CDR1 LNHNV and CDR2 YYDKDF (reference sequence). The CDR3 protein is CATSPPGQGGEDF. The CDR3 region has the DNA TGTGCCACCAGCCCCCCGGGACAGGGGGGCGAGGATTTC.

The rearrangement joins TRBV18 to TRBJ1-3; no clear D gene. The CDR3 spans 17 residues. Germline CDR1 reads KGHSH; CDR2 reads LQKENI. V lost 4 bases, J lost 2 bases, and 18 bases lay in between. DNA of the CDR3: TGTGCCAGCTCACACGGCCTCCCAGAGGAGACTGGAAACACCATATATTTT. Its translation is CASSHGLPEETGNTIYF. The full variable domain, with the rest looked up from reference TRBV18 and TRBJ1-3, is NAGVMQNPRHLVRRRGQEARLRCSPMKGHSHVYWYRQLPEEGLKFMVYLQKENIIDESGMPKERFSAEFPKEGPSILRIQQVVRGDSAAYFCASSHGLPEETGNTIYFGEGSWLTVV.

This chain connects TRBV5-4 to TRBJ2-5, with D unresolved. Deletions cut 2 bases from V and 3 bases from J, with 8 bases between. The CDR3 is made up of 13 amino acids. Germline values: CDR1 SGHNT, CDR2 YYREEE (reference sequence). The CDR3, as DNA: TGTGCCAGCAGCTTTCAGGCAGAAGAGACCCAGTACTTC. It codes for CASSFQAEETQYF.